This T cell receptor (beta chain) was captured by sequencing in a study of early stage breast cancer tumors. Sequenced by immunoSEQ multiplex PCR; TCRdb stores in-frame clones only, minus some. The sample has 25,000 to 35,000 clones, about three fifths seen once. Germline V CDR1 and CDR2: MNHEY, SVGAGI. The CDR3 extends over 13 amino acids. Trimming shortened V by 2 bases and J by 1 base, and 5 bases separated the two germline ends. What was sequenced was breast tumor tissue. The source of this sequence is a person aged 50 to 59 with breast cancer. The genes are TRBV6-5 and TRBJ1-1, with no clear D. The CDR3 coding sequence is TGTGCCAGCAGTTACGGGCAGAACACTGAAGCTTTCTTT. Translation gives CASSYGQNTEAFF.